The 29 T cell receptor beta chains in this list originate from one sample, sequenced in a study of T-cell reconstitution after alpha-beta-depleted transplantation in children (TCRdb year 2016). Library method: PCR. The reads were generated on an Illumina HiSeq 2500. TCR libraries were prepared with molecular barcoding, using unique molecular identifiers to normalize TCRbeta repertoire quantification. Using fastp trimming at Q25 and MiXCR clonotype assembly, TCRdb reanalyzed the public sequencing data and kept in-frame beta chains. CDR3 protein duplicates are merged, each entry listing the most common genes and DNA. The sample yields roughly 500,000 distinct CDR3 sequences; around 18% were counted once. 2.5% to 4% of the sample belongs to the ten largest clones. The specimen comprised PBMCs from the stem cell graft donor, sampled from the stem cell graft. Receptors were obtained from a human donor who donated a stem cell graft to a child with acute lymphoblastic leukemia.

The table lists this clonotype with a few counts. The J gene is TRBJ2-7, the V gene TRBV14, with D perhaps matching TRBD1 or TRBD2 (5 bases each). The CDR3 extends over 19 amino acids. Germline CDR1 and CDR2: SGHDN and FVKESK. Trimming removed 3 bases at V and 0 bases at J, with 24 bases between. CDR3 sequence reads: CASSQKSGTETSSSYEQYF. The CDR3 DNA reads TGTGCCAGCAGCCAGAAGTCCGGGACGGAGACTTCAAGCTCCTACGAGCAGTACTTC.

This clonotype was seen repeatedly, ten times or more. The rearrangement joins TRBV7-8 to TRBJ1-2; D is ambiguous. The CDR3 runs 13 residues. Per germline, CDR1 SGHVS and CDR2 FQNEAQ. Trimming removed 1 base at V and 3 bases at J, with 6 bases between. The CDR3 sequence: CASSLGSDYGYTF. CDR3 bases: TGTGCCAGCAGCTTAGGTTCAGACTATGGCTACACCTTC.

This clonotype has more than one count but fewer than ten. The chain couples TRBV5-1 to TRBJ1-1, with a weak D call TRBD1 (6 bases). The germline V gene has CDR1 SGHRS and CDR2 YFSETQ. The CDR3 runs to 13 residues. V lost 3 bases, J lost 7 bases, and 13 bases lay in between. The CDR3 nucleotides are TGCGCCAGCAGCTGGGGGGACAATAATGAAGCTTTCTTT. Translation gives CASSWGDNNEAFF.

The chain is built from TRBV20-1 and TRBJ2-1; 8 nucleotides match TRBD2. The CDR3 contains 18 residues. Germline V gene sequence: CDR1 DFQATT, CDR2 SNEGSKA (reference sequence). The ends lost 6 bases at V and 5 bases at J; junction bases unmatched: 21. CDR3 residues: CSAQRAGLGGMGDNEQFF. CDR3 nucleotides: TGCAGTGCCCAGAGGGCGGGACTAGGGGGGATGGGTGACAATGAGCAGTTCTTC.

The chain joins TRBV12-3 or TRBV12-4 to TRBJ2-7; unclear D gene. Trimming removed 1 base from V and 5 bases from J, with 9 bases in between. The CDR3 has 13 residues. The CDR3 coding sequence is TGTGCCAGCAGTTTAGTTCACCCAAACGAGCAGTACTTC. Encoded protein: CASSLVHPNEQYF.

The chain couples TRBV5-6 to TRBJ1-1; 10 bases are shared with TRBD1. Germline V gene sequence: CDR1 SGHDT, CDR2 YYEEEE. The junction had 13 bases not matched to a gene; V was cut back by 5 bases and J by 0 bases. The CDR3 is made up of 18 amino acids. CDR3 in amino acids: CASSSIWGTGALNTEAFF. CDR3 nucleotide sequence: TGTGCCAGCAGTTCCATCTGGGGGACAGGGGCGTTGAACACTGAAGCTTTCTTT.

This clonotype was seen a handful of times. The CDR3 loop reads CASKRAKTGGCQPQHF. The CDR3 DNA is TGCGCCAGCAAACGCGCCAAAACAGGGGGCTGCCAGCCCCAGCATTTT. The chain employs TRBV5-1 and TRBJ1-5; 9 bases align to TRBD1. The J segment lost 7 bases and the V segment lost 6 bases, leaving 14 bases of the junction unmatched. The CDR3 spans 16 residues. In germline, CDR1 is SGHRS, CDR2 YFSETQ.

There are a few counts of this clonotype. The chain uses TRBV29-1 and TRBJ2-1, with 9 nucleotides matching TRBD2. Germline assignment: CDR1 SQVTM and CDR2 ANQGSEA. The CDR3 covers 15 residues. V trimming: 4 bases; J trimming: 3 bases; junction bases outside the gene matches: 7. The CDR3 nucleotides read TGCAGCGTTGTGGGGGGACTAGCAGGCTACAATGAGCAGTTCTTC. It translates to CSVVGGLAGYNEQFF.

The chain joins TRBV5-1 to TRBJ1-2; D is unresolved. In germline, CDR1 is SGHRS, CDR2 YFSETQ. V lost 8 bases to trimming and J lost 3 bases, with 20 bases between them. This CDR3 has 15 amino acids. The CDR3 nucleotides read TGCGCCAGTCGGAAGGGCGGACCCGGGGACTATGGCTACACCTTC. Its translation: CASRKGGPGDYGYTF.

This clonotype turned up a few times. The chain carries TRBV11-2 and TRBJ2-1; 12 nucleotides align to TRBD2. V was pared by 1 base and J by 12 bases, with 19 bases of the junction left unmatched. Germline values: CDR1 SGHAT, CDR2 FQNNGV. This CDR3 is 19 amino acids long. The CDR3 spells CASSLVPTLAGGPHPGQFF. CDR3 coding DNA: TGTGCCAGCAGCTTAGTACCTACCCTAGCGGGAGGGCCCCACCCAGGGCAGTTCTTC.

This clonotype showed up just a few times. This chain joins TRBV4-1 and TRBJ2-7; 9 bases align to TRBD1. Trimming cost V 3 bases and J 4 bases; bases outside gene matches: 7. Germline loops: CDR1 MGHRA, CDR2 YSYEKL. This CDR3 has 15 amino acids. In DNA form, the CDR3 reads TGCGCCAGCAGCCAGCCGGGACAGGGCCTTTACGAGCAGTACTTC. Translating gives CASSQPGQGLYEQYF.

This clonotype was found many times. This chain connects TRBV7-3 to TRBJ2-3; 14 positions match TRBD2. This CDR3 spans 15 amino acids. The ends lost 2 bases at V and 5 bases at J; junction bases unmatched: 0. Germline loops: CDR1 SGHTA, CDR2 FQGTGA. CDR3 sequence reads: CASSLGLAGGDTQYF. The CDR3 DNA sequence: TGTGCCAGCAGCTTAGGACTAGCGGGAGGAGATACGCAGTATTTT.

This chain connects TRBV12-3 or TRBV12-4 to TRBJ2-1; no clear D. This CDR3 is 11 amino acids long. V was cut by 1 base and J by 13 bases, with 8 bases left in between. CDR3 sequence reads: CASSLGGFQFF. The CDR3 coding sequence is TGTGCCAGCAGTTTAGGGGGTTTCCAGTTCTTC.

The rearrangement links TRBV27 to TRBJ1-6; tentatively, D is TRBD1 (6 bases). This CDR3 has 17 residues. Trimming shortened V by 3 bases and J by 3 bases, and 15 bases separated the two germline ends. Germline values: CDR1 MNHEY, CDR2 SMNVEV (reference sequence). This CDR3 is CASSFGRGVLYNSPLHF. As DNA, the CDR3 is TGTGCCAGCAGTTTTGGGAGGGGGGTCCTCTATAATTCACCCCTCCACTTT.

This clonotype was observed a handful of times. The gene calls are TRBV12-3 or TRBV12-4 and TRBJ1-2; 8 positions match TRBD1. The trim removed 5 bases at V and 5 bases at J, leaving 7 bases unmatched. This CDR3 is built from 14 residues. The CDR3 region has the DNA TGTGCCAGCAGTAAATACGACAGGGGATATGGCTACACCTTC. Translating gives CASSKYDRGYGYTF.

V gene TRBV5-2 combines with J gene TRBJ2-1; the table's D call TRBD2 went unverified against the DNA. TRBV5-2 is a recognized pseudogene. The length of the CDR3 is 16 residues. As DNA, the CDR3 is TGTGCCAGCAAAACAGCGGGAGCCGCCTCCTACAATGAGCAGTTCTTC. The encoded protein is CASKTAGAASYNEQFF.

J is TRBJ2-7 and V is TRBV18; TRBD1 matches 7 bases. This CDR3 is built from 14 residues. After removal of 4 bases from V and 6 bases from J, the junction contained 9 bases not matched to a gene. Germline values: CDR1 KGHSH, CDR2 LQKENI. The CDR3 protein is CASSLTFTGAEQYF. The CDR3 DNA reads TGTGCCAGCTCACTTACATTTACAGGGGCCGAGCAGTACTTC. Using reference TRBV18 and TRBJ2-7 for the parts outside the CDR3, the full variable domain is NAGVMQNPRHLVRRRGQEARLRCSPMKGHSHVYWYRQLPEEGLKFMVYLQKENIIDESGMPKERFSAEFPKEGPSILRIQQVVRGDSAAYFCASSLTFTGAEQYFGPGTRLTVT.

This clonotype was counted between two and nine times. The chain links TRBV4-3 to TRBJ2-1, with TRBD2 as a possible D gene (6 bases). The CDR3 is 15 residues long. Germline V gives CDR1 LGHNA, CDR2 YSLEER. V was cut by 3 bases and J by 6 bases, with 15 bases left in between. The chain's CDR3 is CASSHGTQSSNEQFF. Written as DNA, the CDR3 is TGCGCCAGCAGCCACGGGACTCAGTCGTCCAATGAGCAGTTCTTC.

This clonotype has only a few counts. The V call is TRBV7-8, the J call TRBJ2-5, with a weak D call TRBD1 (6 bases). V shed 5 bases and J shed 3 bases, with 22 bases lying between them. The CDR3 has 17 amino acids. Looked up from germline, CDR1 is SGHVS and CDR2 is FQNEAQ. This CDR3 is CASSTHRLRTEEETQYF. The CDR3 DNA reads TGTGCCAGCAGCACCCACCGATTGCGGACAGAAGAAGAGACCCAGTACTTC.

This clonotype was observed a handful of times. The chain carries TRBV7-8 and TRBJ1-5; no reliable D call. The CDR3 runs 12 residues. The V gene lost 0 bases and the J gene lost 5 bases, with 2 bases spanning the gap. CDR1 is SGHVS, CDR2 FQNEAQ, per germline. The CDR3 loop reads CASSLAYQPQHF. The CDR3 DNA sequence: TGTGCCAGCAGCTTAGCTTATCAGCCCCAGCATTTT.

This clonotype was found a few times. This chain connects TRBV15 to TRBJ1-5; D is undetermined. With 5 bases removed from V and 6 bases from J, the gap between germline ends came to 35 bases. Germline V CDR1 and CDR2: LNHNV, YYDKDF (reference sequence). CDR3 length: 21 residues. CDR3 residues: CATSSSQFGDRISGVTQPQHF. CDR3 nucleotide sequence: TGTGCCACCAGCTCGTCACAGTTCGGGGATCGAATTTCCGGGGTCACTCAGCCCCAGCATTTT.

This clonotype was seen ten or more times. CDR3 loop: CASSPANRASDEKLFF. CDR3 bases: TGTGCCAGCTCACCGGCCAACAGGGCATCGGATGAAAAACTGTTTTTT. This chain links TRBV18 with TRBJ1-4; maybe TRBD1 (6 bases). Germline V gives CDR1 KGHSH, CDR2 LQKENI. The V end was cut by 3 bases, the J end by 6 bases, with 17 bases between. This CDR3 is built from 16 residues.

The rearrangement links TRBV27 to TRBJ2-3; 7 positions agree with TRBD2. The V gene end was trimmed by 5 bases and the J gene end by 0 bases; junction bases not matched to a gene: 17. Germline assignment: CDR1 MNHEY and CDR2 SMNVEV (reference sequence). The CDR3 contains 19 residues. CDR3 amino acids: CASSLGGLRDYLSTDTQYF. The CDR3 bases are TGTGCCAGCAGTCTTGGTGGGTTGCGGGACTACCTAAGCACAGATACGCAGTATTTT.

The table lists this clonotype with a few counts. The genes are TRBV29-1 and TRBJ2-1; D is unclear. The germline V gene has CDR1 SQVTM and CDR2 ANQGSEA. Trimming took 4 bases from V and 8 from J, leaving 12 bases between them. The CDR3 consists of 12 residues. As DNA, the CDR3 is TGCAGCGTTGCCCCAACCGGGTATGAGCAGTTCTTC. Its translation: CSVAPTGYEQFF.

This sequence joins TRBV19 and TRBJ2-2, with a possible D match to TRBD1 (7 bases). This CDR3 region has 13 residues. Germline CDR1 is LNHDA and CDR2 is SQIVND (reference sequence). Trimming pared 11 bases from V and 5 bases from J, leaving 15 bases between. CDR3 region: CAGGDSLTGELFF. The CDR3 region has the DNA TGTGCCGGAGGGGACAGCCTTACCGGGGAGCTGTTTTTT.

The chain recombines TRBV5-1 with TRBJ2-2; no clear D. Per germline, CDR1 SGHRS and CDR2 YFSETQ. Trimming removed 0 bases at V and 6 bases at J, with 12 bases between. There are 15 residues in the CDR3. The CDR3 reads CASSLGNVDAGELFF. CDR3 in DNA: TGCGCCAGCAGCTTGGGGAACGTCGATGCCGGGGAGCTGTTTTTT.

This clonotype was seen a few times. DNA of the CDR3: TGCAGCGTTGTTCCCACTTTACTAGCCAAAAACATTCAGTACTTC. Translation gives CSVVPTLLAKNIQYF. The chain uses TRBV29-1 and TRBJ2-4, with no clear D. Germline loops: CDR1 SQVTM, CDR2 ANQGSEA. V dropped 4 bases and J dropped 0 bases, with 13 bases sitting between them. The length of the CDR3 is 15 residues.

The rearrangement joins TRBV7-8 to TRBJ2-3; D remains unclear. The CDR3 contains 15 residues. The germline V gene encodes CDR1 SGHVS and CDR2 FQNEAQ. V lost 5 bases and J 2 bases, leaving 14 bases between the germline ends. The CDR3 nucleotides read TGTGCCAGCAGCCCCCACGGCTTTGACACAGATACGCAGTATTTT. Translating gives CASSPHGFDTDTQYF.

V usage is TRBV20-1 and J usage is TRBJ2-1; D unresolved. V was shortened by 7 bases and J by 2 bases, with 15 bases between the two germline ends. CDR1 and CDR2 (germline): DFQATT, SNEGSKA (reference sequence). This CDR3 is 14 amino acids long. The chain's CDR3 is CSVRRLEPYNEQFF. DNA of the CDR3: TGCAGTGTGCGGCGTCTCGAGCCCTACAATGAGCAGTTCTTC.